A single sample gave rise to the 30 T cell receptor beta chains below, sequenced in a study of T-cell memory formation after mild COVID-19. TCRdb re-derived calls from the 5' RACE reads in MiXCR, one entry per CDR3 protein. The top ten hold 22% of the sample, which has about 280,000 distinct CDR3 sequences, roughly 8.2% seen once. Input material: PBMCs or a T cell subset sorted from them (not recorded which). These TCRs come from a man aged 18 to 35 who had mild COVID-19 (a few samples of this study predate the infection). Cell type and time point are not known.

A few counts support this clonotype. The chain links TRBV7-2 to TRBJ2-5; tentative D call: TRBD2 (6 bases). Trimming shortened V by 10 bases and J by 7 bases, and 22 bases separated the two germline ends. The CDR3 is made up of 14 amino acids. Germline CDR1 SGHTA, CDR2 FQGNSA. For the CDR3, the DNA is TGTGCCACCCAAGAGGGGACCTCCGGGGGGACCCAGTACTTC. Translating it yields CATQEGTSGGTQYF.

This clonotype showed up just a few times. This chain joins TRBV9 and TRBJ1-1; TRBD1 is a possible D gene (6 bases). Trimming pared 3 bases from V and 5 bases from J, leaving 14 bases between. The CDR3 runs 14 residues. CDR1 and CDR2 from the germline V gene are SGDLS and YYNGEE. CDR3 nucleotides: TGTGCCAGCAGCGCTACAGGGTTATGGACTGAAGCTTTCTTT. Amino acid sequence: CASSATGLWTEAFF.

Only a few counts were recorded for this clonotype. The chain uses TRBV7-6 and TRBJ1-3; a weak D match, TRBD1 (5 bases). CDR3 length: 18 residues. The V and J ends lost 5 bases and 0 bases respectively, with 20 bases between them. CDR1 is SGHVS and CDR2 is FNYEAQ in the germline V gene. In nucleotides, the CDR3 is TGTGCCAGCAGCCCGAGTCCCGGGACGTATAGCTCTGGAAACACCATATATTTT. Protein product: CASSPSPGTYSSGNTIYF.

This clonotype was counted a few times. The genes are TRBV29-1 and TRBJ2-3; no reliable D call. The germline V gene encodes CDR1 SQVTM and CDR2 ANQGSEA. The V gene lost 3 bases and the J gene lost 0 bases, with 7 bases spanning the gap. The CDR3 contains 13 residues. Here the CDR3 reads CSVDWPSTDTQYF. In nucleotides, the CDR3 is TGCAGCGTTGACTGGCCTAGCACAGATACGCAGTATTTT.

This chain connects TRBV29-1 to TRBJ2-1, with no clear D. The CDR3 is 14 amino acids. V dropped 0 bases and J dropped 10 bases, with 16 bases sitting between them. CDR1 and CDR2 from the germline V gene are SQVTM and ANQGSEA. The CDR3 protein is CSVEDRASLPEQFF. As DNA, the CDR3 is TGCAGCGTTGAAGATCGGGCTAGTCTCCCCGAGCAGTTCTTC.

V and J are TRBV7-6 and TRBJ2-3; maybe TRBD2 (6 bases). The V gene's germline CDR1 is SGHVS and CDR2 FNYEAQ. The CDR3 length is 17 residues. With 2 bases removed from V and 1 base from J, the gap between germline ends came to 16 bases. The CDR3 reads CASSLRRAGIGTDTQYF. DNA for the CDR3: TGTGCCAGCAGCTTAAGGCGGGCGGGGATAGGCACAGATACGCAGTATTTT.

J is TRBJ2-5 and V is TRBV5-1, with 7 nucleotides matching TRBD1. Germline assignment: CDR1 SGHRS and CDR2 YFSETQ. With V trimmed by 5 bases and J by 5 bases, 9 bases remained unmatched. This CDR3 comprises 14 residues. The CDR3 DNA reads TGCGCCAGCAGACCTGGACAGGTGCTGGAGACCCAGTACTTC. It encodes CASRPGQVLETQYF.

This clonotype was recorded a few times. The chain uses TRBV10-1 and TRBJ1-6, with D possibly matching TRBD1 (5 bases). V was pared by 8 bases and J by 11 bases, with 13 bases between. The CDR3 loop spans 12 amino acids. The germline V gene has CDR1 WNHNN and CDR2 SYGVQD (reference sequence). The CDR3 DNA follows: TGCGCCAGCTCCGACAGTTGGACACCCCTCCACTTT. Protein sequence: CASSDSWTPLHF.

This clonotype was counted ten times or more. J is TRBJ2-1 and V is TRBV5-1; D unresolved. This CDR3 spans 13 amino acids. The V and J ends lost 3 bases and 5 bases respectively, with 9 bases between them. The germline V gene encodes CDR1 SGHRS and CDR2 YFSETQ. The CDR3 here is CASSSDPNNEQFF. Written as DNA, the CDR3 is TGCGCCAGCAGCTCCGACCCAAACAATGAGCAGTTCTTC.

Concerning this clonotype: Being one base from a much bigger clone, this may be a read error. The V call is TRBV20-1, the J call TRBJ2-5, with 9 nucleotides matching TRBD2. The CDR3 contains 14 residues. Germline CDR1 DFQATT, CDR2 SNEGSKA (reference sequence). The CDR3 sequence: CRVLSGGNGETQYF. CDR3 coding DNA: TGCAGGGTCCTTAGCGGGGGTAACGGAGAGACCCAGTACTTC.

Only a few counts were recorded for this clonotype. The chain uses TRBV7-2 and TRBJ2-3; D unresolved. There are 18 residues in the CDR3. Germline-derived CDR1 and CDR2 are SGHTA and FQGNSA. V was trimmed by 0 bases and J by 0 bases, leaving 16 bases between them. This CDR3 is CASSLAKRFSGSTDTQYF. The DNA of the CDR3 is TGTGCCAGCAGCTTAGCCAAGAGATTTTCCGGGAGCACAGATACGCAGTATTTT.

With regard to this clonotype: This may arise from a read error, as a much more abundant clone is one base away. The gene calls are TRBV13 and TRBJ2-1, with D unclear. Germline-derived CDR1 and CDR2 are PRHDT and FYEKMQ (reference sequence). Trimming removed 2 bases from V and 7 bases from J, with 6 bases in between. The CDR3 is 12 residues long. This CDR3 is CASSLWANEQFF. Written as DNA, the CDR3 is TGTGCCAGCAGCTTATGGGCGAATGAGCAGTTCTTC. The variable domain in full, with the rest retrieved from reference TRBV13 and TRBJ2-1, is AAGVIQSPRHLIKEKRETATLKCYPIPRHDTVYWYQQGPGQDPQFLISFYEKMQSDKGSIPDRFSAQQFSDYHSELNMSSLELGDSALYFCASSLWANEQFFGPGTRLTVL.

This clonotype was picked up a small number of times. The CDR3, as DNA: TGTGCCAGCAGCCGCGGGACTAGCGGGGGGTCAGATACGCAGTATTTT. It encodes CASSRGTSGGSDTQYF. The chain is built from TRBV7-3 and TRBJ2-3; 15 bases agree with TRBD2. The V gene's germline CDR1 is SGHTA and CDR2 FQGTGA. This CDR3 spans 16 amino acids. The V and J ends lost 5 bases and 4 bases, in that order; junction bases with no gene match: 4.

V and J are TRBV5-1 and TRBJ2-3; TRBD1 might be the D (6 bases). The CDR3 covers 14 residues. V was clipped by 1 base and J by 6 bases, with 12 bases between them. Germline V gives CDR1 SGHRS, CDR2 YFSETQ. CDR3 loop: CASSLLPGVDTQYF. CDR3 nucleotide sequence: TGCGCCAGCAGCTTGCTACCAGGGGTGGATACGCAGTATTTT.

The rearrangement joins TRBV6-5 to TRBJ1-4; 7 positions match TRBD1. CDR3 length: 15 amino acids. The J segment lost 7 bases and the V segment lost 6 bases, leaving 11 bases of the junction unmatched. In germline, CDR1 is MNHEY, CDR2 SVGAGI. The CDR3 sequence is CASRRTTGSGEKLFF. The CDR3 DNA reads TGTGCCAGCAGGCGAACGACAGGGTCTGGTGAAAAACTGTTTTTT.

The V gene is TRBV20-1, the J gene TRBJ2-1, with 9 bases identical to TRBD2. The CDR3 extends over 15 amino acids. The trim removed 0 bases at V and 4 bases at J, leaving 4 bases unmatched. Germline lookup yields CDR1 DFQATT and CDR2 SNEGSKA (reference sequence). In nucleotides, the CDR3 is TGCAGTGCTAGAGACCATCTAGCGGGATACAATGAGCAGTTCTTC. Its translation is CSARDHLAGYNEQFF.

This chain uses TRBV9 with TRBJ2-5; D might be TRBD1 (6 bases). Trimming took off 0 bases at V and 0 bases at J, with 6 bases between the two ends. CDR1 SGDLS and CDR2 YYNGEE come from the germline V gene. The CDR3 has 14 residues. The CDR3 sequence: CASSVDRDQETQYF. CDR3 bases: TGTGCCAGCAGCGTAGACAGGGACCAAGAGACCCAGTACTTC.

This clonotype appeared a few times. The chain recombines TRBV4-1 with TRBJ1-3, with 9 bases identical to TRBD1. This CDR3 is built from 17 residues. CDR1 and CDR2 (germline): MGHRA, YSYEKL. The V gene end was trimmed by 1 base and the J gene end by 1 base; junction bases not matched to a gene: 5. The CDR3 is CASSQASGTGSGNTIYF. The CDR3 bases are TGCGCCAGCAGCCAAGCCTCCGGGACAGGGTCTGGAAACACCATATATTTT.

The genes are TRBV15 and TRBJ2-2; D unclear. Germline V gives CDR1 LNHNV, CDR2 YYDKDF (reference sequence). The CDR3 has 13 residues. V was clipped by 3 bases and J by 5 bases, with 7 bases between them. As DNA, the CDR3 is TGTGCCACCAGCAGGAGCAAGACCGGGGAGCTGTTTTTT. It yields the protein CATSRSKTGELFF.

This chain links TRBV20-1 with TRBJ1-1; D is perhaps TRBD1 (6 bases). Trimming pared 3 bases from V and 3 bases from J, leaving 11 bases between. The CDR3 is made up of 13 amino acids. Germline values: CDR1 DFQATT, CDR2 SNEGSKA (reference sequence). CDR3 region: CSASQGWDTEAFF. The CDR3 bases are TGCAGTGCTAGTCAGGGGTGGGACACTGAAGCTTTCTTT.

The chain uses TRBV27 and TRBJ2-7; 9 positions match TRBD2. Germline loops: CDR1 MNHEY, CDR2 SMNVEV (reference sequence). With 4 bases clipped from V and 3 bases from J, the junction kept 7 bases outside the gene matches. This CDR3 region has 15 residues. CDR3 in amino acids: CASSSFSGGIYEQYF. The CDR3 DNA is TGTGCCAGCAGTTCCTTTAGCGGGGGTATCTACGAGCAGTACTTC.

This clonotype was counted between two and nine times. This rearrangement joins TRBV9 to TRBJ2-3, with D maybe TRBD2 (6 bases). This CDR3 comprises 14 residues. V was shortened by 3 bases and J by 5 bases, with 13 bases between the two germline ends. Germline CDR1 SGDLS, CDR2 YYNGEE. The CDR3 DNA reads as TGTGCCAGCAGCGCCTACAGGCGGGGAGATACGCAGTATTTT. This translates into CASSAYRRGDTQYF.

The chain carries TRBV7-2 and TRBJ2-7, with D hard to call. The V end was cut by 0 bases, the J end by 3 bases, with 12 bases between. The CDR3 has 15 residues. Germline V gives CDR1 SGHTA, CDR2 FQGNSA. The CDR3 nucleotides are TGTGCCAGCAGCTTAGCAGGGCTTCCAATCTACGAGCAGTACTTC. It translates to CASSLAGLPIYEQYF.

This clonotype was seen more than once but under ten times. The chain is built from TRBV5-1 and TRBJ1-1, with 7 nucleotides matching TRBD1. Germline CDR1 SGHRS, CDR2 YFSETQ. Germline trimming cut 4 bases from V and 1 base from J; bases unmatched to any gene: 10. The CDR3 is 16 residues long. The CDR3 is CASSPDFTGENTEAFF. The CDR3 nucleotides are TGCGCCAGCAGCCCGGACTTTACAGGGGAGAACACTGAAGCTTTCTTT.

The chain employs TRBV5-8 and TRBJ2-7; possibly TRBD2 for D (7 bases). CDR3 length equals 14 residues. The ends were cut back, 2 bases at V and 7 bases at J, with 16 bases in the middle. Germline CDR1 is SGHTS and CDR2 is YDEGEE. The CDR3 region has the DNA TGTGCCAGCAGCTTCGATCGGGGGGCGTGGGAGCAGTACTTC. Protein: CASSFDRGAWEQYF.

This clonotype was found many times. The rearrangement uses TRBV12-3 or TRBV12-4 and TRBJ2-3, with 8 bases that match TRBD2. V lost 8 bases to trimming and J lost 5 bases; unmatched junction nucleotides: 3. This CDR3 region has 12 residues. The CDR3 coding sequence is TGTGCCAGCTACGCGGGGGGAGATACGCAGTATTTT. It translates to CASYAGGDTQYF.

The table lists this clonotype with a few counts. The chain has TRBV5-1 and TRBJ2-7; perhaps TRBD2 as D (5 bases). CDR3 length: 15 amino acids. The V gene lost 0 bases and the J gene lost 2 bases, with 12 bases spanning the gap. Germline V gene data show CDR1 as SGHRS and CDR2 as YFSETQ. The CDR3 loop is CASSLVPPGTYEQYF. The CDR3, as DNA: TGCGCCAGCAGCTTGGTTCCCCCGGGAACCTACGAGCAGTACTTC.

This clonotype has a handful of counts. The chain has TRBV12-3 or TRBV12-4 and TRBJ1-2; D is ambiguous. With 7 bases removed from V and 0 bases from J, the gap between germline ends came to 12 bases. The CDR3 has 14 residues. CDR3 sequence reads: CASMRARANYGYTF. CDR3 DNA sequence: TGTGCCAGCATGAGGGCCAGAGCTAACTATGGCTACACCTTC.

This clonotype was counted only a few times. This rearrangement joins TRBV7-9 to TRBJ1-1; the D is unclear. The germline V gene encodes CDR1 SEHNR and CDR2 FQNEAQ (reference sequence). The CDR3 is 14 residues long. V lost 1 base, J lost 7 bases, and 13 bases lay in between. CDR3 residues: CASSLGGFSGEAFF. As DNA, the CDR3 is TGTGCCAGCAGCTTAGGCGGGTTCTCGGGTGAAGCTTTCTTT.

This clonotype was counted only a few times. The V call is TRBV3-1, the J call TRBJ2-2, with 8 bases fitting TRBD1. The CDR3 contains 14 residues. V lost 3 bases, J lost 6 bases, and 3 bases stayed unmatched. The germline gives CDR1 LGHDT, CDR2 YNNKEL (reference sequence). Written as DNA, the CDR3 is TGTGCCAGCAGCCACAGGGGGCTGGCCGGGGAGCTGTTTTTT. The encoded protein is CASSHRGLAGELFF.